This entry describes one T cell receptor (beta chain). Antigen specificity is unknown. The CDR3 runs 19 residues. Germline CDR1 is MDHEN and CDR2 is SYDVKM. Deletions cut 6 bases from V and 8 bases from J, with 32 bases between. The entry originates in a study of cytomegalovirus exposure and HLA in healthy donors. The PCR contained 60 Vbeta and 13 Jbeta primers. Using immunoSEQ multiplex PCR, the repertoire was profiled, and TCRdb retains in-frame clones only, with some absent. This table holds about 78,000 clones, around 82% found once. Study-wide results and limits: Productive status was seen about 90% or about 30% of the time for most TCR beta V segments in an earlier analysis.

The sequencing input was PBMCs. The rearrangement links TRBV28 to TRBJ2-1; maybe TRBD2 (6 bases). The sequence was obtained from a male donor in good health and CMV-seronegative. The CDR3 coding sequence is TGTGCCAGCAGAACCGGGGGAGTGGGTAGGCTAGATCACAATTATGAGCAGTTCTTC. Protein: CASRTGGVGRLDHNYEQFF.